The source of this T cell receptor (beta chain) is a study of cytomegalovirus exposure and HLA in healthy donors. Germline values: CDR1 SGHNT, CDR2 YENEEA. The CDR3 covers 15 residues. V lost 5 bases, J lost 4 bases, and 15 bases lay in between. Points from the study as a whole: Several top significant clusters appeared, in a later analysis, to be linked to common viral pathogens. Evidence from a later analysis indicated that most CMV-associated TCR beta chains looked HLA-restricted. Available immune exposure information was restricted to CMV serostatus only. Researchers reported in a later analysis that a missense DCLRE1C variant was tied to TCR beta V- and J-gene trimming.

The PCR made use of 60 Vbeta and 13 Jbeta primers. Libraries were prepared by immunoSEQ multiplex PCR; TCRdb keeps only in-frame clonotypes and omits some of them. The table records 35,000 to 50,000 clones, over 60% of them present only once. About this clone itself: Its antigen is not known.

The chain uses TRBV11-3 and TRBJ1-3; a weak D match, TRBD1 (5 bases). Material for sequencing was PBMCs. This TCR was sampled from a man in his forties or fifties in good health and CMV-seronegative. DNA for the CDR3: TGTGCCAGCAGCCAAGAAGGACAATCCGGAAACACCATATATTTT. It translates to CASSQEGQSGNTIYF.